This T cell receptor (beta chain) was recorded in a study of blood T cell repertoires in COVID-19. Across the study: T cells, B-cell-depleted T cells, or PBMCs supplied cDNA or gDNA.

Assignments of participants to cohorts depended upon their own reported clinical history. How the authors handled the data: By means of reference gene primer amplification, nucleated cell counts were estimated. Generated by immunoSEQ multiplex PCR, the TCRdb table keeps only in-frame clones and is missing some. The V and J calls and clone size come from that table; D and trimming were worked out from the DNA. This table has some 400,000 clones, under 90% appearing once. The origin of this receptor is a woman aged 25 to 39 who had recovered from COVID-19. Sequenced material: PBMCs or T cells enriched from blood (not recorded which).

The CDR3, as DNA: TGTGCCAGCAGCCAAGACACAGGGGGTTGGACCGGGGAGCTGTTTTTT. This sequence encodes CASSQDTGGWTGELFF. V is TRBV4-2 and J is TRBJ2-2; 8 bases map to TRBD1. The V and J ends lost 0 bases and 5 bases, in that order; junction bases with no gene match: 5. CDR3 length: 16 residues. Germline values: CDR1 LGHNA, CDR2 YNFKEQ.